This is a list of T cell receptor beta chains from one sample in a study of graft-versus-host responses after intestinal transplantation. No antigen has been assigned to these receptors. The method was immunoSEQ multiplex PCR; TCRdb's version includes in-frame clones alone and lacks a portion of them. The sample records 84,000 or so clones, approximately 92% being singletons. The input for sequencing was unstimulated CD8+ T cells sorted from spleen or lymph node cells, taken before transplant. These receptors came from a human donor who was the organ donor for an intestinal transplant. The CDR3 runs from the conserved cysteine through the conserved F or W.

j_call v_call cdr3_aa
TRBJ1-5 TRBV28 CASSWAGNSNQPQHF
TRBJ2-1 TRBV9 CASSAPLAGADNEQFF
TRBJ2-1 TRBV7-9 CASSLGGTSGVNEQFF
TRBJ1-1 TRBV27 CASSLSPGGTNTEAFF
TRBJ2-7 TRBV4-1 CASSQDWRGSSYEQYF
TRBJ2-3 TRBV15 CATSGWTSGADTQYF
TRBJ2-3 TRBV5-4 CASSLADSPTDTQYF
TRBJ2-7 TRBV11-2 CASSLVRVNEQYF
TRBJ2-7 TRBV5-1 CASGPGGARRSYEQYF
TRBJ2-3 TRBV13 CASSKWAFAGGPADTQYF
TRBJ2-1 TRBV29-1 CSARAYNEQFF
TRBJ2-3 TRBV28 CASTPYQGQDTQYF
TRBJ2-7 TRBV7-9 CASSPGLAVSYEQYF
TRBJ2-2 TRBV18 CASSQGEELFF
TRBJ1-1 TRBV10-3 CATDSGGTEAFF
TRBJ2-7 TRBV27 CASSLRGSISYEQYF
TRBJ2-1 TRBV19 CASSIASGSYNEQFF
TRBJ2-7 TRBV7-8 CASSLGDTSSYEQYF
TRBJ1-5 TRBV2 CASRPRRQPQHF
TRBJ2-1 TRBV6-1 CASSGPSGRVYNEQFF
TRBJ1-5 TRBV15 CATSRTGVGQPQHF
TRBJ1-1 TRBV27 CASGQPGGGTEAFF
TRBJ2-1 TRBV5-4 CASSFGAGGYNEQFF
TRBJ2-5 TRBV28 CASSVLRDTHVETQYF
TRBJ1-1 TRBV27 CASSLVQGATEAFF
TRBJ1-1 TRBV19 CASSQNRRRVRNTEAFF
TRBJ2-3 TRBV9 CASSASGGAGDTQYF
TRBJ2-2 TRBV11-3 CASSLYLAGELFF
TRBJ2-1 TRBV19 CASSRSYNEQFF
TRBJ2-7 TRBV11-2 CASSLGPGYEQYF
TRBJ2-1 TRBV6-4 CASSDMAGEWPHEQFF
TRBJ2-2 TRBV4-1 CASSPTGYTGELFF
TRBJ1-1 TRBV5-8 CASSLGQGAMNTEAFF
TRBJ2-5 TRBV13 CASSLRGNLAGPQETQYF
TRBJ2-4 TRBV9 CASSPRTSGRGYF
TRBJ2-3 TRBV4-3 CASSQSTDTQYF
TRBJ1-1 TRBV19 CASRVRDRGTEAFF
TRBJ2-7 TRBV27 CASSLASGSYEQYF
TRBJ2-1 TRBV4-1 CASSHPTPGQLNNEQFF
TRBJ2-5 TRBV12-5 CASGLGPPWAGETQYF
TRBJ2-2 TRBV21-1 CASSKGQGARRGCGGELFF
TRBJ1-2 TRBV27 CASRPTGVRGYTF
TRBJ1-1 TRBV25-1 CASSEKSADLNTEAFF
TRBJ2-3 TRBV19 CASSLGHLTDTQYF
TRBJ2-5 TRBV27 CASSYAGPRFDQYF